Below, one TCR beta chain is given with its context. No conserved phenylalanine or tryptophan ends this CDR3, so it is likely a read error. The DNA is omitted, as the CDR3 cannot be located on it reliably, and the CDR3 follows TCRdb's listing. Seattle cases were enrolled at active infection and followed longitudinally. The CDR3 length is 10 residues, termini included. Germline CDR1 is DFQATT and CDR2 is SNEGSKA (reference sequence). In the original workflow: Reference gene primer amplification gave estimated nucleated cell counts. The table came from immunoSEQ multiplex PCR; TCRdb's copy has only in-frame clones and leaves some out. V, J and clone size derive from that table, while D and trimming were established from the DNA sequence. The sample lists 300,000 to 350,000 clones; 85% to 90% were seen once. The sample belongs to a study of blood T cell repertoires in COVID-19. Study-level information: Sites across the United States, Italy and Spain contributed samples from acute and convalescent COVID-19.

This receptor was identified in a woman aged 30 to 39 with COVID-19, enrolled during active disease. V gene TRBV20-1 combines with J gene TRBJ1-1; the DNA was not compared with TRBD1, the D call given in the table. Sequencing input: peripheral blood. CDR3 loop: CSAGGGQALG.